The source of this T cell receptor beta chain is a study of T cell changes during pregnancy in multiple sclerosis. With 0 bases clipped from V and 3 bases from J, the junction kept 6 bases outside the gene matches. The length of the CDR3 is 16 residues. Germline V gene data show CDR1 as SGHRS and CDR2 as YFSETQ. TCRdb keeps only in-frame clones here, not all; method: immunoSEQ multiplex PCR. Found here are around 43,000 clones, around 94% of them singletons; the top ten hold over 0.75%. This specimen consisted of CD4+ T cells from peripheral blood mononuclear cells, obtained before pregnancy. V gene TRBV5-1 combines with J gene TRBJ2-4; 7 positions match TRBD1. The sequence was collected from a female donor with multiple sclerosis, enrolled in a pregnancy study. CDR3 region: CASSLEGGVGKNIQYF. The CDR3 nucleotides read TGCGCCAGCAGCTTGGAAGGGGGCGTAGGCAAAAACATTCAGTACTTC.